This T cell receptor (beta chain) emerged from a study of neurological immune-mediated disorders. Study-wide results and limits: Falling below healthy controls, multiple sclerosis showed the least TCR clonal expansion, while HTLV-1-associated myelopathy showed the most.

Note on this clonotype: As yet, its antigen is unknown. Mismatch with germline at one junction end may stem from a read error.

Synthesis of cDNA used 5'RACE (with 10-nucleotide random UMIs). From the 5' RACE reads, TCRdb called clonotypes with MiXCR, one entry per CDR3 protein. The sample shows approximately 77,000 distinct CDR3 sequences, about 9.4% of them seen only once. The TCR comes from a man aged 45-65 years in good health. The sequenced sample was PBMCs.

This chain's CDR3 is CDSSRDTPHNGELFF. The CDR3 DNA reads as TGTGACAGTAGTCGAGACACCCCTCACAACGGGGAGCTGTTTTTT. The chain has TRBV19 and TRBJ2-2; no firm D call. Looked up from germline, CDR1 is LNHDA and CDR2 is SQIVND (reference sequence). CDR3 length equals 15 residues.